Below are 29 T cell receptor beta chains sequenced from a single sample in a study of T cell repertoires in cytomegalovirus infection. Their antigen targets remain unknown. TCRdb analysed the reads with MiXCR anew, one entry per CDR3 protein. This sample has about 830,000 distinct CDR3 sequences, with 30% to 35% found just once. This sample comprised cultured CD8+ T cells from PBMCs, obtained from culture after CMV antigen stimulation. The source of these receptors is a human donor in good health (CMV status not recorded). Some clones in this sample may be carry-over from other donors' samples.

This chain uses TRBV19 with TRBJ2-1; D assignment may be TRBD1 or TRBD2 (6 bases each). The CDR3 runs to 16 residues. Trimming took 3 bases from V and 4 from J, leaving 16 bases between them. CDR1 and CDR2 from the germline V gene are LNHDA and SQIVND (reference sequence). CDR3 sequence (DNA): TGTGCCAGTAGTATTGGAGGAATAGGGGGGTACAATGAGCAGTTCTTC. Translation: CASSIGGIGGYNEQFF.

The chain has TRBV20-1 and TRBJ2-7, with 7 nucleotides matching TRBD1. The junction had 9 bases not matched to a gene; V was cut back by 4 bases and J by 0 bases. Germline V gene sequence: CDR1 DFQATT, CDR2 SNEGSKA (reference sequence). The CDR3 spans 15 residues. The DNA of the CDR3 is TGCAGTGCTACCGACAGGGTCGAGATCTCCTACGAGCAGTACGTC. Protein: CSATDRVEISYEQYV.

The rearrangement links TRBV5-6 to TRBJ2-1; 8 bases fit TRBD1. The CDR3 sequence is 15 residues long. Germline V gene data show CDR1 as SGHDT and CDR2 as YYEEEE. V shed 4 bases, J shed 5 bases, and the junction held 8 bases outside the gene matches. CDR3 coding DNA: TGTGCCAGCAGCACCTGGACAGGGCGCCACAATGAGCAGTTCTTC. It translates to CASSTWTGRHNEQFF.

The rearrangement uses TRBV12-3 or TRBV12-4 and TRBJ1-5; D gene unclear. The V gene lost 9 bases and the J gene lost 0 bases, with 12 bases spanning the gap. There are 14 residues in the CDR3. DNA for the CDR3: TGTGCCAGTGCCTTGGGTGATAGCAATCAGCCCCAGCATTTT. This encodes CASALGDSNQPQHF.

This clonotype was observed many times. The chain has TRBV5-1 and TRBJ1-3, with 9 bases identical to TRBD1. With V trimmed by 4 bases and J by 4 bases, 6 bases remained unmatched. The CDR3 is 15 amino acids. Per germline, CDR1 SGHRS and CDR2 YFSETQ. CDR3 amino acids: CASSAGQGTGNTIYF. The CDR3 nucleotides read TGCGCCAGCAGCGCGGGACAGGGAACGGGAAACACCATATATTTT.

This clonotype was found a few times. The J gene is TRBJ2-1, the V gene TRBV7-9; TRBD1 matches 9 bases. In germline, CDR1 is SEHNR, CDR2 FQNEAQ (reference sequence). The CDR3 has 15 residues. V shed 5 bases and J 8 bases; nucleotides not matched to a gene: 10. In DNA, the CDR3 is TGTGCCAGCAGCCAGACAGGGGGTAGCGTCGATGAGCAGTTCTTC. Amino acids: CASSQTGGSVDEQFF.

This clonotype was seen a handful of times. The chain recombines TRBV6-1 with TRBJ2-5, with TRBD1 identical over 9 bases. The V and J ends lost 4 bases and 2 bases, in that order; junction bases with no gene match: 5. The CDR3 totals 15 residues. Germline CDR1 reads MNHNS; CDR2 reads SASEGT. CDR3 nucleotide sequence: TGTGCCAGCAGTGCGGACAGGGGCCGGCAAGAGACCCAGTACTTC. This translates into CASSADRGRQETQYF.

This clonotype was counted ten times or more. This chain uses TRBV7-6 with TRBJ2-2, with D perhaps matching TRBD2 (5 bases). The CDR3 is made up of 17 amino acids. V was pared by 8 bases and J by 0 bases, with 19 bases between. Germline CDR1 is SGHVS and CDR2 is FNYEAQ. The chain's CDR3 is CASGILRRTPNTGELFF. The CDR3 bases are TGTGCCAGCGGAATCCTCCGGCGGACTCCGAACACCGGGGAGCTGTTTTTT.

The chain employs TRBV20-1 and TRBJ2-1; 7 bases agree with TRBD1. V trimming: 0 bases; J trimming: 8 bases; junction bases outside the gene matches: 13. This CDR3 comprises 16 residues. Germline CDR1 reads DFQATT; CDR2 reads SNEGSKA (reference sequence). This CDR3 reads CSARDYETGLWDEQFF. The CDR3 DNA reads TGCAGTGCTAGAGATTACGAGACAGGGTTATGGGATGAGCAGTTCTTC.

This clonotype came up a few times. V usage is TRBV6-1 and J usage is TRBJ2-7; 8 bases fit TRBD2. J gave up 2 bases and V 5 bases, and 8 bases lay outside the gene matches. The CDR3 loop spans 15 amino acids. Germline lookup yields CDR1 MNHNS and CDR2 SASEGT. CDR3 sequence (DNA): TGTGCCAGCAGTTACCAAGCGGGGGCCCCCTACGAGCAGTACGTC. Encoded protein: CASSYQAGAPYEQYV.

This chain links TRBV7-6 with TRBJ1-2; TRBD1 aligns across 11 bases. Looked up from germline, CDR1 is SGHVS and CDR2 is FNYEAQ. CDR3 length equals 15 residues. Germline trimming cut 7 bases from V and 6 bases from J; bases unmatched to any gene: 10. CDR3 amino acids: CASNLGGQGANGYTF. The CDR3 DNA reads TGTGCCAGCAATCTAGGAGGACAGGGGGCTAATGGCTACACCTTC.

V is TRBV4-1 and J is TRBJ1-4; D gene unclear. V lost 0 bases, J lost 0 bases, and 5 bases lay in between. This CDR3 has 15 amino acids. Germline CDR1 and CDR2: MGHRA and YSYEKL. Here the CDR3 DNA reads TGCGCCAGCAGCCAAGATTCCTCAACTAATGAAAAACTGTTTTTT. Residues: CASSQDSSTNEKLFF.

The chain recombines TRBV5-5 with TRBJ2-2; no firm D call. Germline values: CDR1 SGHKS, CDR2 YYEKEE (reference sequence). CDR3 length: 14 residues. Trimming pared 3 bases from V and 1 base from J, leaving 7 bases between. CDR3 sequence reads: CASSSPGNTGELFF. The DNA of the CDR3 is TGTGCCAGCAGCTCCCCCGGGAACACCGGGGAGCTGTTTTTT. Full variable domain (remainder filled in from reference TRBV5-5 and TRBJ2-2): DAGVTQSPTHLIKTRGQQVTLRCSPISGHKSVSWYQQVLGQGPQFIFQYYEKEERGRGNFPDRFSARQFPNYSSELNVNALLLGDSALYLCASSSPGNTGELFFGEGSRLTVL.

This clonotype appeared a few times. This may come from a read error, since a much larger clone is one base off. The chain links TRBV7-2 to TRBJ2-5; 9 nucleotides match TRBD1. This CDR3 spans 18 amino acids. Germline-derived CDR1 and CDR2 are SGHTA and FQGNSA. V lost 3 bases to trimming and J lost 4 bases; unmatched junction nucleotides: 15. This CDR3 is CASSFMSGEDRGGETQYF. DNA of the CDR3: TGTGCCAGCAGCTTTATGTCGGGGGAGGACAGGGGAGGAGAGACCCAGTACTTC.

The table lists this clonotype with many counts. The chain has TRBV4-1 and TRBJ1-1; D is ambiguous. CDR1 and CDR2 from the germline V gene are MGHRA and YSYEKL. V lost 2 bases and J 5 bases, leaving 12 bases between the germline ends. The CDR3 is 14 residues long. The CDR3 DNA is TGCGCCAGCAGCCAACGAACCTCGTATACTGAAGCTTTCTTT. Amino acid sequence: CASSQRTSYTEAFF.

The rearrangement joins TRBV18 to TRBJ1-5, with a possible D match to TRBD1 (5 bases). Germline CDR1 reads KGHSH; CDR2 reads LQKENI. Deletions cut 2 bases from V and 1 base from J, with 15 bases between. This CDR3 is 17 amino acids long. The CDR3 DNA reads as TGTGCCAGCTCACCAGGTTATTGGGGGAAGAGCAATCAGCCCCAGCATTTT. Amino acids: CASSPGYWGKSNQPQHF.

This clonotype was counted a few times. V gene TRBV27 combines with J gene TRBJ2-3, with D perhaps TRBD1 or TRBD2 (6 bases each). Trimming left V 7 bases short and J 3 bases short, with 20 bases between. The length of the CDR3 is 16 residues. CDR1 and CDR2 from the germline V gene are MNHEY and SMNVEV (reference sequence). The CDR3, as DNA: TGTGCCAGCACCTTCAGCTGGGGGGCTCGGACAGATACGCAGTATTTT. It translates to CASTFSWGARTDTQYF.

On this clonotype itself: The germline gene is not matched at one end of the junction; a read error may be the cause. This chain joins TRBV6-1 and TRBJ1-2; D uncertain. CDR1 is MNHNS, CDR2 SASEGT, per germline. This CDR3 is 15 amino acids long. CDR3 protein: CVSSVSLPAYYGYTF. CDR3 in DNA: TGTGTCAGCAGTGTATCTCTTCCGGCTTACTATGGCTACACCTTC.

This sequence joins TRBV7-9 and TRBJ2-3, with 7 bases matching TRBD2. The CDR3 is 16 amino acids. J gave up 1 base and V 5 bases, and 9 bases lay outside the gene matches. Germline lookup yields CDR1 SEHNR and CDR2 FQNEAQ (reference sequence). The CDR3 region has the DNA TGTGCCAGCAGCCCGGCCCCGGGGGGACGCACAGATACGCAGTATTTT. Translating gives CASSPAPGGRTDTQYF. The variable domain in full, completed from reference TRBV7-9 and TRBJ2-3, reads DTGVSQNPRHKITKRGQNVTFRCDPISEHNRLYWYRQTLGQGPEFLTYFQNEAQLEKSRLLSDRFSAERPKGSFSTLEIQRTEQGDSAMYLCASSPAPGGRTDTQYFGPGTRLTVL.

CDR3 region: CASSFESYEQYF. CDR3 in DNA: TGTGCCAGCAGCTTCGAGAGCTACGAGCAGTACTTC. This rearrangement joins TRBV7-9 to TRBJ2-7; unclear D gene. The CDR3 contains 12 residues. With 3 bases removed from V and 3 bases from J, the gap between germline ends came to 6 bases. Germline V CDR1 and CDR2: SEHNR, FQNEAQ (reference sequence).

This rearrangement joins TRBV15 to TRBJ2-1; 7 bases align to TRBD1. From germline, CDR1 is LNHNV and CDR2 YYDKDF (reference sequence). The V gene end was trimmed by 3 bases and the J gene end by 7 bases; junction bases not matched to a gene: 6. The CDR3 runs to 14 residues. This CDR3 is CATSRATGPNEQFF. The CDR3 DNA reads TGTGCCACCAGCAGGGCGACAGGGCCGAATGAGCAGTTCTTC.

In its sample, this clonotype was seen a few times. This rearrangement joins TRBV27 to TRBJ1-3; no reliable D call. The V gene lost 4 bases and the J gene lost 4 bases, with 14 bases spanning the gap. The CDR3 is 15 amino acids. In germline, CDR1 is MNHEY, CDR2 SMNVEV (reference sequence). The CDR3 here is CASSYRGYPGNTIYF. In DNA, the CDR3 is TGTGCCAGCAGTTACCGGGGATATCCCGGAAACACCATATATTTT.

This clonotype turned up a few times. The chain has TRBV2 and TRBJ2-1; no firm D call. Deletions cut 7 bases from V and 10 bases from J, with 8 bases between. Germline assignment: CDR1 SNHLY and CDR2 FYNNEI. There are 10 residues in the CDR3. The CDR3: CASNPSEQFF. As DNA, the CDR3 is TGTGCCAGCAACCCATCGGAGCAGTTCTTC.

The chain employs TRBV7-8 and TRBJ2-1; the match to TRBD1 covers 11 bases. The V segment lost 5 bases and the J segment 10 bases; nucleotides outside the gene matches: 13. The CDR3 is made up of 16 amino acids. Germline CDR1 SGHVS, CDR2 FQNEAQ. CDR3 nucleotide sequence: TGTGCCAGCAGCATATACTGGGACAGGGGGATTGGGGAGCAGTTCTTC. As protein: CASSIYWDRGIGEQFF. The variable domain in full, with the rest retrieved from reference TRBV7-8 and TRBJ2-1, is GAGVSQSPRYKVAKRGQDVALRCDPISGHVSLFWYQQALGQGPEFLTYFQNEAQLDKSGLPSDRFFAERPEGSVSTLKIQRTQQEDSAVYLCASSIYWDRGIGEQFFGPGTRLTVL.

The rearrangement links TRBV2 to TRBJ2-5; 8 positions agree with TRBD2. The CDR3 is 13 amino acids. V lost 7 bases to trimming and J lost 4 bases; unmatched junction nucleotides: 5. Germline CDR1 SNHLY, CDR2 FYNNEI. The CDR3: CASTLAAPETQYF. The CDR3 DNA reads TGTGCCAGCACACTAGCGGCACCAGAGACCCAGTACTTC. The entire variable domain, with the rest obtained from reference TRBV2 and TRBJ2-5, is as follows: EPEVTQTPSHQVTQMGQEVILRCVPISNHLYFYWYRQILGQKVEFLVSFYNNEISEKSEIFDDQFSVERPDGSNFTLKIRSTKLEDSAMYFCASTLAAPETQYFGPGTRLLVL.

The chain recombines TRBV2 with TRBJ2-1, with 9 bases aligning to TRBD2. Trimming at V came to 5 bases and at J to 3 bases, leaving 5 bases not matched to a gene. The CDR3 runs 15 residues. CDR1 is SNHLY, CDR2 FYNNEI, per germline. The chain's CDR3 is CASSQAGGLYNEQFF. For the CDR3, the DNA is TGTGCCAGCAGTCAGGCGGGGGGGCTCTACAATGAGCAGTTCTTC.

This clonotype was detected many times. The rearrangement uses TRBV6-1 and TRBJ2-4; D is unresolved. The CDR3 runs 15 residues. Deletions cut 1 base from V and 4 bases from J, with 11 bases between. Germline lookup yields CDR1 MNHNS and CDR2 SASEGT. In nucleotides, the CDR3 is TGTGCCAGCAGTGAAGTGACATTCGGGAAAAACATTCAGTACTTC. It translates to CASSEVTFGKNIQYF.

The chain carries TRBV6-6 and TRBJ2-1; 10 nucleotides match TRBD2. The junction had 9 bases not matched to a gene; V was cut back by 0 bases and J by 7 bases. There are 17 residues in the CDR3. Per germline, CDR1 MNHNY and CDR2 SVGAGI (reference sequence). The CDR3 DNA reads TGTGCCAGCAGTTACTCGCTAAGCGGGGGGGCCCAAAATGAGCAGTTCTTC. The encoded protein is CASSYSLSGGAQNEQFF.

J is TRBJ1-1 and V is TRBV7-2; the D is unclear. V was shortened by 4 bases and J by 7 bases, with 19 bases between the two germline ends. This CDR3 has 15 residues. Germline V gives CDR1 SGHTA, CDR2 FQGNSA. The CDR3 reads CASSSSAGPWGEAFF. CDR3 in DNA: TGTGCCAGCAGCTCTAGTGCGGGCCCGTGGGGTGAAGCTTTCTTT.